One and the same sample provided the 17 T cell receptor beta chains below, sequenced in a study of blood T cell repertoires in COVID-19. The assay was immunoSEQ multiplex PCR, and TCRdb's table has in-frame clones only and misses some. The sample consists of about 46,000 clones, about 89% of them appearing once. Sample: peripheral blood. The receptors stem from a man between 60 and 70 years old with active or convalescent COVID-19.

The chain has TRBV9 and TRBJ2-3; no definite D call. V lost 0 bases and J 2 bases, leaving 7 bases between the germline ends. This CDR3 comprises 14 residues. Germline CDR1 reads SGDLS; CDR2 reads YYNGEE. The CDR3 DNA reads TGTGCCAGCAGCGTAGACGCAGACACAGATACGCAGTATTTT. Its protein is CASSVDADTDTQYF.

J is TRBJ1-1 and V is TRBV2; D ambiguous. Trimming left V 1 base short and J 4 bases short, with 13 bases between. The CDR3 has 15 residues. Germline-derived CDR1 and CDR2 are SNHLY and FYNNEI. CDR3 coding DNA: TGTGCCAGCAGTGAAGTCAGGAATCGGTTCACTGAAGCTTTCTTT. It translates to CASSEVRNRFTEAFF.

The CDR3 nucleotides read TGCGCCAGCAGCCGCCAACAGGACAATGAGCAGTTCTTC. This encodes CASSRQQDNEQFF. The rearrangement joins TRBV4-1 to TRBJ2-1, with TRBD1 as a possible D gene (5 bases). The germline V and J ends were trimmed by 4 bases and 5 bases, with 9 bases remaining between them. This CDR3 has 13 amino acids. Germline assignment: CDR1 MGHRA and CDR2 YSYEKL.

In this sample, this clone turned up once. The chain couples TRBV10-2 to TRBJ1-2, with 7 bases that match TRBD1. The V gene's germline CDR1 is WSHSY and CDR2 SAAADI. This CDR3 contains 14 residues. J was trimmed by 2 bases and V by 0 bases; bases with no gene match: 0. The CDR3 spells CASSESTGNYGYTF. CDR3 bases: TGCGCCAGCAGTGAGTCGACAGGGAACTATGGCTACACCTTC.

This chain links TRBV3-1 (or the pseudogene TRBV3-2) with TRBJ2-1; TRBD2 matches at 13 bases. The CDR3 loop spans 17 amino acids. Germline values: CDR1 LGHDT, CDR2 YNNKEL (reference sequence). J was trimmed by 7 bases and V by 8 bases; bases with no gene match: 14. CDR3 in DNA: TGTGCCAGCGGTACTAGCGGGGGGGATCGTTATCGGAATGAGCAGTTCTTC. It is translated as CASGTSGGDRYRNEQFF.

The chain joins TRBV3-1 (or the pseudogene TRBV3-2) to TRBJ1-2; possible D gene TRBD1, 5 bases. The CDR3 totals 16 residues. Germline V gene data show CDR1 as LGHDT and CDR2 as YNNKEL (reference sequence). The V end lost 1 base, the J end lost 0 bases, and 12 bases lay between the germline ends. The CDR3 here is CASSQAPTDSNYGYTF. CDR3 DNA: TGTGCCAGCAGCCAAGCCCCGACAGACTCTAACTATGGCTACACCTTC.

The V gene is TRBV18, the J gene TRBJ2-7, with 7 positions matching TRBD1. After removal of 6 bases from V and 2 bases from J, the junction contained 7 bases not matched to a gene. This CDR3 spans 14 amino acids. The germline CDR1 and CDR2 sequences are KGHSH and LQKENI. The CDR3 DNA follows: TGTGCCAGCTCTCCCGACAGGGTCGCCTACGAGCAGTACTTC. Translation gives CASSPDRVAYEQYF.

The genes are TRBV10-3 and TRBJ1-6, with TRBD1 matching over 9 bases. V shed 6 bases and J 8 bases; nucleotides not matched to a gene: 5. Germline V gene data show CDR1 as ENHRY and CDR2 as SYGVKD. The CDR3 sequence is 14 residues long. The CDR3 region is CAISPTGGDSPLHF. CDR3 nucleotide sequence: TGTGCCATCAGCCCCACAGGGGGCGATTCACCCCTCCACTTT.

V is TRBV7-9 and J is TRBJ1-3; D uncertain. From germline, CDR1 is SEHNR and CDR2 FQNEAQ (reference sequence). This CDR3 contains 15 residues. V lost 5 bases, J lost 0 bases, and 11 bases lay in between. As DNA, the CDR3 is TGTGCCAGCAGCCCCACAAGTCCCTCTGGAAACACCATATATTTT. Translated, it gives CASSPTSPSGNTIYF.

The J gene is TRBJ2-1, the V gene TRBV7-2; 8 nucleotides agree with TRBD2. The V gene end was trimmed by 2 bases and the J gene end by 4 bases; junction bases not matched to a gene: 4. Per germline, CDR1 SGHTA and CDR2 FQGNSA. This CDR3 is 15 amino acids long. This CDR3 reads CASSLSPSGYNEQFF. CDR3 sequence (DNA): TGTGCCAGCAGCTTATCGCCTAGCGGGTACAATGAGCAGTTCTTC.

This chain links TRBV3-1 (or the pseudogene TRBV3-2) with TRBJ2-1, with D possibly TRBD2 on 5 matching bases. The V gene lost 4 bases and the J gene lost 1 base, with 11 bases spanning the gap. Germline V gene sequence: CDR1 LGHDT, CDR2 YNNKEL (reference sequence). The CDR3 length is 15 residues. CDR3 in DNA: TGTGCCAGCAGCCCCCGGGATAGGTCCTACAATGAGCAGTTCTTC. Translating it yields CASSPRDRSYNEQFF.

The gene calls are TRBV4-3 and TRBJ1-1, with D unclear. The germline gives CDR1 LGHNA, CDR2 YSLEER. The CDR3 extends over 14 amino acids. The V end lost 0 bases, the J end lost 4 bases, and 9 bases lay between the germline ends. The CDR3 loop reads CASSQDEVGTEAFF. DNA for the CDR3: TGCGCCAGCAGCCAAGATGAGGTTGGCACTGAAGCTTTCTTT.

The gene calls are TRBV11-1 and TRBJ2-1; 9 bases match TRBD2. The V gene's germline CDR1 is SGHAT and CDR2 FQDESV (reference sequence). The CDR3 extends over 15 amino acids. J was trimmed by 8 bases and V by 6 bases; bases with no gene match: 11. The DNA of the CDR3 is TGTGCCAGCAGTCGACGTGGCGGGGGGGCGCATGAGCAGTTCTTC. As protein: CASSRRGGGAHEQFF.

The CDR3 protein is CASSQDLGGRGGTSGANVLTF. In DNA, the CDR3 is TGCGCCAGCAGCCAAGATTTAGGTGGGAGGGGCGGCACCTCTGGGGCCAACGTCCTGACTTTC. The chain carries TRBV4-1 and TRBJ2-6; the match to TRBD2 covers 7 bases. CDR3 size: 21 residues. The germline V gene has CDR1 MGHRA and CDR2 YSYEKL. The trim removed 0 bases at V and 0 bases at J, leaving 14 bases unmatched.

This chain joins TRBV5-6 and TRBJ2-2; 10 bases are a match to TRBD1. CDR3 length equals 17 residues. Trimming cost V 10 bases and J 6 bases; bases outside gene matches: 18. Germline-derived CDR1 and CDR2 are SGHDT and YYEEEE. The CDR3 region is CALFAEGQGDSPGELFF. In DNA, the CDR3 is TGTGCCCTTTTTGCCGAAGGACAGGGGGATTCGCCCGGGGAGCTGTTTTTT.

The chain is built from TRBV16 and TRBJ1-5; D remains unclear. This CDR3 is 12 amino acids long. The V gene lost 1 base and the J gene lost 8 bases, with 6 bases spanning the gap. In germline, CDR1 is KGHSY, CDR2 FQNENV. The CDR3 nucleotides read TGTGCCAGCAGCCAATTGTCCGAGCCCCAGCATTTT. It codes for CASSQLSEPQHF.

CDR3 loop: CASSSFQGASTEAFF. In DNA, the CDR3 is TGTGCCAGCAGTTCCTTTCAGGGGGCGTCCACTGAAGCTTTCTTT. The V and J genes are TRBV9 and TRBJ1-1; 8 bases align to TRBD1. The V and J ends lost 5 bases and 4 bases, in that order; junction bases with no gene match: 10. This CDR3 region has 15 residues. CDR1 and CDR2 (germline): SGDLS, YYNGEE.